The 22 T cell receptor beta chains in this list originate from one sample, sequenced in a study of T cells in Graves' hyperthyroidism and ophthalmopathy. From RNA transcripts, TCR beta CDR3 regions were amplified. Carried out on the TCR CDR3, a first-round RT-PCR used the HTBI primer set. TCRdb re-called the multiplex PCR reads with MiXCR, one entry per CDR3 protein. The sample holds hundreds of thousands of distinct CDR3 sequences, around 21% seen once. The specimen was blood. Every receptor here comes from a man aged 25 to 40 with Graves' ophthalmopathy.

The chain is built from TRBV10-3 and TRBJ2-3; unclear D gene. CDR1 ENHRY and CDR2 SYGVKD come from the germline V gene. CDR3 length: 16 amino acids. The V and J ends lost 3 bases and 0 bases respectively, with 13 bases between them. The CDR3 nucleotides are TGTGCCATCAGTGAACGGCACAGTTCTAGCACAGATACGCAGTATTTT. This encodes CAISERHSSSTDTQYF.

To note about this clonotype: This sequence may be a read error, since a much larger clone differs from it by one base. This rearrangement joins TRBV13 to TRBJ2-2, with D uncertain. CDR3 length: 13 residues. V lost 1 base, J lost 4 bases, and 4 bases lay in between. Looked up from germline, CDR1 is PRHDT and CDR2 is FYEKMQ (reference sequence). The CDR3 DNA is TGTGCCAGCAGCTTAGAAAGCACCGGGGAGCTGTTTTTT. Protein sequence: CASSLESTGELFF.

V gene TRBV19 combines with J gene TRBJ2-1; 9 bases line up with TRBD2. CDR1 and CDR2 (germline): LNHDA, SQIVND (reference sequence). There are 17 residues in the CDR3. The junction had 12 bases not matched to a gene; V was cut back by 3 bases and J by 6 bases. CDR3 coding DNA: TGTGCCAGTAGTATCCGGACTAGCGCATATTCAGGCAATGAGCAGTTCTTC. Translated, it gives CASSIRTSAYSGNEQFF.

This chain joins TRBV4-1 and TRBJ2-3; no definite D call. V was shortened by 4 bases and J by 5 bases, with 10 bases between the two germline ends. Germline assignment: CDR1 MGHRA and CDR2 YSYEKL. CDR3 length equals 13 residues. The DNA for the CDR3 is TGCGCCAGCAGCCGGAACGAAAGAGATACGCAGTATTTT. This codes for CASSRNERDTQYF.

This chain joins TRBV11-3 and TRBJ2-3; tentative D call: TRBD2 (5 bases). Trimming took 2 bases from V and 0 from J, leaving 15 bases between them. Germline V gene data show CDR1 as SGHNT and CDR2 as YENEEA. The CDR3 has 17 amino acids. In DNA form, the CDR3 reads TGTGCCAGCAGCTTAAGGACGGGATGGCCTAGCACAGATACGCAGTATTTT. This encodes CASSLRTGWPSTDTQYF.

The chain recombines TRBV6-1 with TRBJ2-6; the match to TRBD1 covers 8 bases. The CDR3 is 16 amino acids. The germline V gene has CDR1 MNHNS and CDR2 SASEGT. The V gene end was trimmed by 6 bases and the J gene end by 2 bases; junction bases not matched to a gene: 6. The CDR3 is CASSLDRAPGANVLTF. The CDR3 DNA is TGTGCCAGCAGCCTGGACAGGGCCCCTGGGGCCAACGTCCTGACTTTC.

V is TRBV19 and J is TRBJ1-1; possible D gene TRBD1, 6 bases. CDR3 size: 12 residues. CDR1 and CDR2 from the germline V gene are LNHDA and SQIVND (reference sequence). V gave up 9 bases and J gave up 8 bases, with 16 bases separating them. The CDR3 sequence is CASVAPGQEAFF. In DNA, the CDR3 is TGTGCCAGCGTTGCGCCTGGACAGGAAGCTTTCTTT. The full variable domain, with the rest looked up from reference TRBV19 and TRBJ1-1, is DGGITQSPKYLFRKEGQNVTLSCEQNLNHDAMYWYRQDPGQGLRLIYYSQIVNDFQKGDIAEGYSVSREKKESFPLTVTSAQKNPTAFYLCASVAPGQEAFFGQGTRLTVV.

The rearrangement joins TRBV7-9 to TRBJ2-5, with TRBD1 identical over 7 bases. Germline CDR1 reads SEHNR; CDR2 reads FQNEAQ (reference sequence). The J segment lost 2 bases and the V segment lost 4 bases, leaving 10 bases of the junction unmatched. CDR3 length: 16 amino acids. The CDR3 sequence is CASSYRQTGQQETQYF. The CDR3 DNA follows: TGTGCCAGCAGCTACAGGCAGACAGGGCAACAAGAGACCCAGTACTTC.

This clonotype appeared many times. The rearrangement joins TRBV2 to TRBJ2-3; possibly TRBD2 for D (5 bases). The ends were cut back, 2 bases at V and 4 bases at J, with 13 bases in the middle. This CDR3 has 15 amino acids. Germline V lookup: CDR1 SNHLY, CDR2 FYNNEI. The CDR3 loop is CASSESGGSADTQYF. The CDR3 DNA sequence: TGTGCCAGCAGTGAAAGCGGCGGGTCGGCAGATACGCAGTATTTT.

This chain links TRBV11-2 with TRBJ2-2, with a tentative D call TRBD1 (5 bases). In germline, CDR1 is SGHAT, CDR2 FQNNGV. The CDR3 totals 18 residues. The V end was cut by 2 bases, the J end by 0 bases, with 16 bases between. The CDR3 sequence is CASSLRRSAGSNTGELFF. Here the CDR3 DNA reads TGTGCCAGCAGCTTACGCCGGTCGGCAGGGTCGAACACCGGGGAGCTGTTTTTT.

This clonotype has just a few counts. This chain links TRBV28 with TRBJ1-1; 7 nucleotides line up with TRBD1. Looked up from germline, CDR1 is MDHEN and CDR2 is SYDVKM. V dropped 6 bases and J dropped 7; count of bases not matched to a gene: 5. The CDR3 is made up of 12 amino acids. CDR3: CASSQDRDEAFF. CDR3 sequence (DNA): TGTGCCAGCAGCCAAGACAGGGATGAAGCTTTCTTT.

The V gene is TRBV10-3, the J gene TRBJ1-5; TRBD1 might be the D (5 bases). This CDR3 comprises 19 residues. Between the trimmed V and J ends, which lost 0 bases and 1 base, there was a span of 19 bases. CDR1 and CDR2 from the germline V gene are ENHRY and SYGVKD. The CDR3 loop reads CAISESGGGGYTSNQPQHF. In nucleotides, the CDR3 is TGTGCCATCAGTGAGTCGGGGGGGGGAGGATATACGAGCAATCAGCCCCAGCATTTT.

The genes are TRBV5-5 and TRBJ1-5, with D possibly being TRBD1 (5 bases). The V end lost 5 bases, the J end lost 2 bases, and 14 bases lay between the germline ends. Germline-derived CDR1 and CDR2 are SGHKS and YYEKEE (reference sequence). This CDR3 region has 15 residues. The CDR3 region is CASSPGEGGNQPQHF. Here the CDR3 DNA reads TGTGCCAGCAGTCCCGGGGAAGGGGGCAATCAGCCCCAGCATTTT.

The chain carries TRBV2 and TRBJ1-2; D call uncertain. V lost 7 bases and J lost 2, with 11 bases in between. This CDR3 is built from 13 residues. Germline CDR1 reads SNHLY; CDR2 reads FYNNEI. CDR3 coding DNA: TGTGCCAGCATTCCGGGAGGGAACTATGGCTACACCTTC. Encoded protein: CASIPGGNYGYTF. Full variable domain (remainder filled in from reference TRBV2 and TRBJ1-2): EPEVTQTPSHQVTQMGQEVILRCVPISNHLYFYWYRQILGQKVEFLVSFYNNEISEKSEIFDDQFSVERPDGSNFTLKIRSTKLEDSAMYFCASIPGGNYGYTFGSGTRLTVV.

This chain uses TRBV7-9 with TRBJ2-3; D may be TRBD2 (5 bases). Per germline, CDR1 SEHNR and CDR2 FQNEAQ (reference sequence). Trimming left V 2 bases short and J 0 bases short, with 12 bases between. There are 16 residues in the CDR3. The CDR3 region is CASSLSGASSTDTQYF. As DNA, the CDR3 is TGTGCCAGCAGCTTATCTGGCGCTAGCAGCACAGATACGCAGTATTTT. Drawing the rest from reference TRBV7-9 and TRBJ2-3, the complete variable domain is DTGVSQNPRHKITKRGQNVTFRCDPISEHNRLYWYRQTLGQGPEFLTYFQNEAQLEKSRLLSDRFSAERPKGSFSTLEIQRTEQGDSAMYLCASSLSGASSTDTQYFGPGTRLTVL.

This clonotype was found a few times. The chain combines TRBV6-5 with TRBJ1-2, with 7 bases lining up with TRBD1. This CDR3 comprises 18 residues. From germline, CDR1 is MNHEY and CDR2 SVGAGI. The ends lost 0 bases at V and 3 bases at J; junction bases unmatched: 13. CDR3 amino acids: CASSYSPNKGAGDYGYTF. The CDR3 coding sequence is TGTGCCAGCAGTTACTCTCCAAACAAGGGGGCTGGGGACTATGGCTACACCTTC.

This clonotype was counted at least ten times. This sequence joins TRBV5-1 and TRBJ2-7; 7 bases align to TRBD1. Trimming cost V 5 bases and J 2 bases; bases outside gene matches: 10. Germline lookup yields CDR1 SGHRS and CDR2 YFSETQ. This CDR3 spans 15 amino acids. CDR3 sequence reads: CASSYTGTATYEQYF. The CDR3 DNA reads TGCGCCAGCAGTTACACCGGGACAGCGACCTACGAGCAGTACTTC.

This clonotype came up many times. V gene TRBV7-9 combines with J gene TRBJ2-1, with D uncertain. The CDR3 consists of 15 residues. The germline gives CDR1 SEHNR, CDR2 FQNEAQ (reference sequence). The V end lost 4 bases, the J end lost 2 bases, and 12 bases lay between the germline ends. The DNA of the CDR3 is TGTGCCAGCAGCTCGACTTCCACGGCCTACAATGAGCAGTTCTTC. Translating gives CASSSTSTAYNEQFF.

The J gene is TRBJ2-5, the V gene TRBV12-3 or TRBV12-4; 7 bases fit TRBD1. V shed 6 bases, J shed 5 bases, and the junction held 9 bases outside the gene matches. The CDR3 has 14 amino acids. CDR3 amino acids: CASRNRGRGETQYF. The CDR3 nucleotides read TGTGCCAGCAGAAACCGGGGCAGGGGGGAGACCCAGTACTTC.

This clonotype was found many times. The chain is built from TRBV6-1 and TRBJ2-4; D unclear. The CDR3 consists of 13 residues. Trimming shortened V by 5 bases and J by 8 bases, and 13 bases separated the two germline ends. Germline loops: CDR1 MNHNS, CDR2 SASEGT. The CDR3 here is CASSITVRDIQYF. The CDR3 DNA is TGTGCCAGCAGTATTACCGTGCGAGACATTCAGTACTTC.

The chain is built from TRBV10-3 and TRBJ2-2, with 7 bases fitting TRBD1. There are 11 residues in the CDR3. The J segment lost 10 bases and the V segment lost 8 bases, leaving 4 bases of the junction unmatched. Per germline, CDR1 ENHRY and CDR2 SYGVKD. DNA of the CDR3: TGTGCCATCGAGGGGGCCGTGGAGCTGTTTTTT. This translates into CAIEGAVELFF.

This clonotype was counted only a few times. The chain is built from TRBV20-1 and TRBJ2-1; 13 bases map to TRBD2. The CDR3 totals 18 residues. Trimming took 6 bases from V and 0 from J; bases not matched to a gene: 11. The germline CDR1 and CDR2 sequences are DFQATT and SNEGSKA (reference sequence). CDR3 residues: CSARTGGLAGPSYNEQFF. CDR3 in DNA: TGCAGTGCCAGGACCGGGGGACTAGCGGGGCCCTCCTACAATGAGCAGTTCTTC.